Sequencing of this TCR beta chain was carried out in a study of STAT5B mutations in CD4+ large granular lymphocyte leukemia. Findings of the study overall: Without putative leukemic clones, patient CD4-sorted repertoires remained more clonal than healthy CD4+ repertoires.

The V end was cut by 10 bases, the J end by 5 bases, with 15 bases between. CDR3 size: 14 residues. Germline lookup yields CDR1 SEHNR and CDR2 FQNEAQ (reference sequence). The survey-level immunoSEQ assay was used. The method was immunoSEQ multiplex PCR; TCRdb's version includes in-frame clones alone and lacks a portion of them. The table lists some 30,000 clones, just under 80% of them singletons. As regards this clone: Its specificity is unknown.

The TCR sequence derives from a human donor in good health. The sample comprised CD4+ T cells from blood buffy coats. This sequence joins TRBV7-9 and TRBJ1-6; D unresolved. CDR3 in amino acids: CATEARVNNSPLHF. The CDR3 DNA follows: TGTGCCACCGAAGCGAGGGTGAATAATTCACCCCTCCACTTT. Looking up the rest from reference TRBV7-9 and TRBJ1-6 gives the full variable domain: DTGVSQNPRHKITKRGQNVTFRCDPISEHNRLYWYRQTLGQGPEFLTYFQNEAQLEKSRLLSDRFSAERPKGSFSTLEIQRTEQGDSAMYLCATEARVNNSPLHFGNGTRLTVT.